This T cell receptor (beta chain) was captured by sequencing in a study of T cells in localized non-small cell lung cancer. Germline-derived CDR1 and CDR2 are MDHEN and SYDVKM. This CDR3 contains 15 residues. With 1 base removed from V and 3 bases from J, the gap between germline ends came to 10 bases. Regarding the study as a whole: Longer overall survival was associated with a higher density of T cells in the blood. Adjacent uninvolved lung had the highest clonality, suggesting focused antigen responses.

Assay: immunoSEQ multiplex PCR; the TCRdb copy retains only in-frame clones and omits some. The table lists more than 15,000 clones, around four fifths of them singletons, with just under 35% in the top ten. Turning to this clone: Its antigen is not known.

This receptor was identified in a male donor older than 55 with stage III lung adenocarcinoma. This rearrangement joins TRBV28 to TRBJ1-5; D gene uncertain. The sample consisted of peripheral blood, taken before any cancer treatment. The CDR3, as DNA: TGTGCCAGCAGTTTATCTTTTGGAGCCAATCAGCCCCAGCATTTT. Protein: CASSLSFGANQPQHF.